This TCR beta chain was sequenced for a study of T-cell memory formation after mild COVID-19. Study-level findings and limits: Balance between CD4 and CD8 was seen in clones contracting day 15 to 85, and a CD4+ lean was seen in later expanders. That cross-reactive memory joined was suggested by some responding clones appearing in pre-infection memory. Still unconfirmed is whether the second-wave clones peaking on day 37 recognized SARS-CoV-2.

In the case of this clonotype: What it recognizes is unknown.

TCR alpha and TCR beta cDNA libraries carrying sample barcodes and UMIs came from 5'RACE with constant-segment primers. TCRdb re-called the 5' RACE reads with MiXCR, one entry per CDR3 protein. The sample holds around 210,000 distinct CDR3 sequences, 9.5% seen once. CDR1 and CDR2 from the germline V gene are KGHSH and LQKENI. CDR3 length equals 15 residues. The ends were cut back, 0 bases at V and 4 bases at J, with 9 bases in the middle. The sample was PBMCs or a T cell subset sorted from them (not recorded which). The chain carries TRBV18 and TRBJ2-2; a possible D gene is TRBD1 (5 bases). This receptor was taken from a young man who had mild COVID-19 (a few samples of this study predate the infection). Cell type and time point are not known. In nucleotides, the CDR3 is TGTGCCAGCTCACCACCTAGGGGCGGCACCGGGGAGCTGTTTTTT. Its translation: CASSPPRGGTGELFF.